These 11 T cell receptor beta chains originate from one sample sequenced in a study of vaccination and CD4 T cells after COVID-19. Sequencing of the DNA from cultured CD4+ T cells was carried out with the Oncomine TCR Beta short-read assay. MiXCR, applied by TCRdb to the PCR reads, yields one record per CDR3 protein. The data hold 8,500 to 10,000 distinct CDR3 sequences, with less than 70% observed a single time. Treatment defined: approximately 9-day PBMC culture with coronavirus spike peptide pools or control peptides (ViraFEST assay). An unexposed donor provided the CD4+ T cells, which were collected before the COVID-19 pandemic (2011-2018). No antigen has been identified for these receptors. Sequencing was carried out using CD4+ T cells from blood, cultured in vitro. Receptors were obtained from a human donor in good health.

The CDR3 region is CASRLAGGIEAFF. CDR3 sequence (DNA): TGTGCCAGCCGGCTTGCCGGGGGCATTGAAGCTTTCTTT. The chain is built from TRBV12-3 or TRBV12-4 and TRBJ1-1; possibly TRBD1 for D (6 bases). Trimming removed 8 bases at V and 7 bases at J, with 17 bases between. The CDR3 has 13 amino acids.

The chain joins TRBV6-1 to TRBJ2-4; D gene ambiguous. The germline CDR1 and CDR2 sequences are MNHNS and SASEGT. V lost 3 bases and J 1 base, leaving 10 bases between the germline ends. The CDR3 length is 15 residues. CDR3 amino acids: CASSDYGVAKNIQYF. For the CDR3, the DNA is TGTGCCAGCAGTGATTATGGGGTCGCCAAAAACATTCAGTACTTC.

The V call is TRBV4-1, the J call TRBJ2-3; 12 bases match TRBD2. The CDR3 consists of 17 residues. The V and J ends lost 2 bases and 3 bases, in that order; junction bases with no gene match: 6. Per germline, CDR1 MGHRA and CDR2 YSYEKL. CDR3 in amino acids: CASSQTPSGGATDTQYF. The DNA for the CDR3 is TGCGCCAGCAGCCAAACCCCTAGCGGGGGGGCAACAGATACGCAGTATTTT.

The J gene is TRBJ1-4, the V gene TRBV20-1; 9 bases match TRBD1. Unmatched junction bases numbered 4, after V lost 5 bases and J lost 6 bases. This CDR3 contains 13 residues. Germline lookup yields CDR1 DFQATT and CDR2 SNEGSKA (reference sequence). CDR3 sequence: CSAHGDRDEKLFF. The CDR3 nucleotides read TGCAGTGCTCACGGGGACAGGGATGAAAAACTGTTTTTT.

The chain uses TRBV20-1 and TRBJ2-3; D gene uncertain. Germline CDR1 reads DFQATT; CDR2 reads SNEGSKA (reference sequence). V was cut by 6 bases and J by 1 base, with 8 bases left in between. The CDR3 spans 12 residues. This chain's CDR3 is CSAYGGTDTQYF. CDR3 coding DNA: TGCAGTGCGTACGGTGGCACAGATACGCAGTATTTT.

In its sample, this clonotype was seen a few times. V is TRBV7-6 and J is TRBJ2-2; 10 bases align to TRBD2. The V gene's germline CDR1 is SGHVS and CDR2 FNYEAQ. There are 16 residues in the CDR3. Germline trimming cut 6 bases from V and 0 bases from J; bases unmatched to any gene: 4. CDR3 sequence reads: CASRGGLAPNTGELFF. The CDR3 region has the DNA TGTGCCAGCAGGGGGGGACTAGCGCCGAACACCGGGGAGCTGTTTTTT.

The chain uses TRBV6-1 and TRBJ2-7, with D tentatively TRBD2 (6 bases). CDR1 MNHNS and CDR2 SASEGT come from the germline V gene. This CDR3 has 14 amino acids. V lost 4 bases and J lost 0, with 10 bases in between. CDR3 amino acids: CASSAYGSSYEQYF. CDR3 sequence (DNA): TGTGCCAGCAGTGCTTACGGGAGCTCCTACGAGCAGTACTTC.

The V call is TRBV20-1, the J call TRBJ2-1, with 9 nucleotides matching TRBD2. Germline CDR1 DFQATT, CDR2 SNEGSKA (reference sequence). The CDR3 contains 11 residues. The V segment lost 5 bases and the J segment 15 bases; nucleotides outside the gene matches: 8. The CDR3 here is CSALLAGRPFF. CDR3 DNA: TGCAGTGCTCTTCTAGCGGGGCGGCCGTTCTTC.

This sequence joins TRBV15 and TRBJ2-7; D is perhaps TRBD1 (5 bases). This CDR3 is 13 amino acids long. Germline CDR1 and CDR2: LNHNV and YYDKDF (reference sequence). V was clipped by 4 bases and J by 3 bases, with 10 bases between them. The DNA for the CDR3 is TGTGCCACCAGCAAAGACAGCAGCTACGAGCAGTACTTC. Protein sequence: CATSKDSSYEQYF.

J is TRBJ1-5 and V is TRBV12-3 or TRBV12-4, with unresolved D. The germline V and J ends were trimmed by 3 bases and 6 bases, with 9 bases remaining between them. CDR3 length equals 13 residues. CDR3 sequence (DNA): TGTGCCAGCAGTTTGGGGTTTGGTCAGCCCCAGCATTTT. Its protein product is CASSLGFGQPQHF.

This clonotype was counted between two and nine times. The chain uses TRBV11-2 and TRBJ1-6; TRBD1 matches at 7 bases. The CDR3 length is 16 residues. Germline V gives CDR1 SGHAT, CDR2 FQNNGV. J lost 10 bases, V lost 1 base, and 10 bases had no gene match. The CDR3 protein is CASSLGMTGPSSPLHF. In DNA, the CDR3 is TGTGCCAGCAGCTTAGGTATGACAGGGCCAAGCTCACCCCTCCACTTT.